Presented here are 2 T cell receptor beta chains from one specimen sequenced in a study of blood T cell repertoires in COVID-19 (TCRdb year 2020). The library was prepared using the immunoSEQ multiplex PCR assay. TCRdb stores this immuneACCESS table with in-frame sequences only. Part of the clones is absent; in the studies checked, under half of the shortfall reflects unresolved V genes, and no reason is known for the rest. Recorded for this sample are 52,000 or so clones; 83% of them occurred a single time. Over 15% of the sample comes from the top ten. Source material: peripheral blood. These receptors originate from a man aged 35-49 years with acute or convalescent COVID-19.

The rearrangement joins TRBV7-9 to TRBJ1-5; D is possibly TRBD1 (6 bases). This CDR3 contains 16 residues. Trimming removed 5 bases at V and 6 bases at J, with 20 bases between. Germline CDR1 is SEHNR and CDR2 is FQNEAQ (reference sequence). CDR3 sequence: CASSNTRGGQTQPQHF. In nucleotides, the CDR3 is TGTGCCAGCAGCAACACTCGCGGCGGACAGACTCAGCCCCAGCATTTT.

The genes are TRBV4-1 and TRBJ1-6, with 10 bases that match TRBD1. The V gene end was trimmed by 3 bases and the J gene end by 10 bases; junction bases not matched to a gene: 9. Per the germline V gene, CDR1 is MGHRA and CDR2 is YSYEKL. This CDR3 is built from 16 residues. As DNA, the CDR3 is TGCGCCAGCAGCCAGGCATACCGGGACAGGGGATCACCCCTCCACTTT. As protein: CASSQAYRDRGSPLHF.